The 24 T cell receptor beta chains given below trace back to one sample, sequenced in a study of cytomegalovirus exposure and HLA in healthy donors (dated by TCRdb to 2017 to 2019). Library preparation was by the immunoSEQ multiplex PCR assay. As stored in TCRdb, this immuneACCESS dataset retains in-frame rearrangements with V and J assigned. A fraction of the clones does not appear; measured against another copy, unresolved V genes explain less than half of the discrepancy, and the remainder lacks a known reason. For this sample there are just under 75,000 clones; 85% to 95% appear just once. The ten largest clones add up to 3% to 3.5% of the sample. Material for sequencing was PBMCs. The receptor source for this set is a young woman in good health and CMV-seropositive.

The chain joins TRBV11-2 to TRBJ2-1; 14 nucleotides match TRBD2. The trim removed 6 bases at V and 5 bases at J, leaving 12 bases unmatched. The CDR3 length is 18 residues. The germline V gene encodes CDR1 SGHAT and CDR2 FQNNGV. The CDR3 protein is CASRSDEGLAGANNEQFF. CDR3 in DNA: TGTGCCAGCAGGTCCGATGAGGGACTAGCGGGGGCAAACAATGAGCAGTTCTTC.

The chain carries TRBV14 and TRBJ1-1; D is possibly TRBD1 (6 bases). The CDR3 contains 17 residues. V lost 4 bases and J 0 bases, leaving 18 bases between the germline ends. From germline, CDR1 is SGHDN and CDR2 FVKESK. In DNA form, the CDR3 reads TGTGCCAGCAGCCTAGGACAGCCACCAATGATGAACACTGAAGCTTTCTTT. Amino acid sequence: CASSLGQPPMMNTEAFF.

The chain carries TRBV19 and TRBJ2-5; TRBD2 matches 9 bases. Germline CDR1 and CDR2: LNHDA and SQIVND (reference sequence). This CDR3 has 16 amino acids. Trimming took 6 bases from V and 0 from J; bases not matched to a gene: 8. The CDR3 DNA reads as TGTGCCAGTAGCTATACACGACTAGCGGACCAAGAGACCCAGTACTTC. This gives the protein CASSYTRLADQETQYF.

The chain is built from TRBV7-9 and TRBJ2-7; 9 bases align to TRBD1. V trimming: 4 bases; J trimming: 5 bases; junction bases outside the gene matches: 9. The CDR3 sequence is 15 residues long. Germline V gene data show CDR1 as SEHNR and CDR2 as FQNEAQ (reference sequence). The CDR3 DNA follows: TGTGCCAGCAGCTCGCCGCGACAGGGGGGCGACGAGCAGTACTTC. Protein: CASSSPRQGGDEQYF.

V is TRBV6-1 and J is TRBJ2-5, with 8 bases fitting TRBD2. Germline V gene lookup returns CDR1 MNHNS and CDR2 SASEGT. Germline trimming cut 3 bases from V and 4 bases from J; bases unmatched to any gene: 19. The CDR3 extends over 19 amino acids. The CDR3 reads CASSDGGVVGTSVVETQYF. The CDR3 DNA follows: TGTGCCAGCAGTGATGGGGGAGTGGTCGGGACTAGTGTGGTAGAGACCCAGTACTTC.

The chain joins TRBV15 to TRBJ1-4; D gene ambiguous. The CDR3 sequence is 14 residues long. Germline-derived CDR1 and CDR2 are LNHNV and YYDKDF (reference sequence). Trimming took off 1 base at V and 8 bases at J, with 11 bases between the two ends. Written as DNA, the CDR3 is TGTGCCACCAGCAGAGGGGCTCTAACAGAAAAACTGTTTTTT. This codes for CATSRGALTEKLFF.

This chain joins TRBV7-3 and TRBJ2-3; the D is unclear. The germline V gene has CDR1 SGHTA and CDR2 FQGTGA. The CDR3 spans 13 residues. V shed 1 base and J shed 2 bases, with 4 bases lying between them. CDR3 loop: CASSLSYTDTQYF. CDR3 DNA sequence: TGTGCCAGCAGCTTAAGTTACACAGATACGCAGTATTTT.

This rearrangement joins TRBV7-8 to TRBJ1-5; the D is unclear. CDR1 is SGHVS, CDR2 FQNEAQ, per germline. The CDR3 has 15 residues. Trimming cost V 3 bases and J 1 base, with 10 bases left between them. CDR3 protein: CASSLNTRSNQPQHF. CDR3 bases: TGTGCCAGCAGCTTGAATACCAGGAGCAATCAGCCCCAGCATTTT. The full variable domain, its missing parts supplied by reference TRBV7-8 and TRBJ1-5, is GAGVSQSPRYKVAKRGQDVALRCDPISGHVSLFWYQQALGQGPEFLTYFQNEAQLDKSGLPSDRFFAERPEGSVSTLKIQRTQQEDSAVYLCASSLNTRSNQPQHFGDGTRLSIL.

This clone was counted once. The chain combines TRBV5-1 with TRBJ2-5, with 7 positions matching TRBD1. Germline CDR1 SGHRS, CDR2 YFSETQ. The length of the CDR3 is 13 residues. J gave up 4 bases and V 4 bases, and 4 bases lay outside the gene matches. Written as DNA, the CDR3 is TGCGCCAGCAGCATCCCAGGGGGAGAGACCCAGTACTTC. Amino acids: CASSIPGGETQYF.

The gene calls are TRBV4-3 and TRBJ1-4; TRBD1 matches at 9 bases. With V trimmed by 1 base and J by 7 bases, 7 bases remained unmatched. There are 16 residues in the CDR3. Germline values: CDR1 LGHNA, CDR2 YSLEER. This CDR3 reads CASSQVSGTGSEKLFF. For the CDR3, the DNA is TGCGCCAGCAGCCAAGTATCCGGGACAGGGAGTGAAAAACTGTTTTTT.

The gene calls are TRBV25-1 and TRBJ2-7, with TRBD1 identical over 9 bases. Germline-derived CDR1 and CDR2 are MGHDK and SYGVNS. V lost 6 bases and J lost 2; bases outside the gene matches: 11. This CDR3 contains 16 residues. The CDR3 nucleotides are TGTGCCAGCAGCCGACAGGGGGACAGATCAACCTACGAGCAGTACTTC. Translated: CASSRQGDRSTYEQYF.

The J gene is TRBJ2-3, the V gene TRBV2; D may be TRBD1 (6 bases). This CDR3 is built from 13 residues. The ends were cut back, 3 bases at V and 4 bases at J, with 8 bases in the middle. Germline CDR1 reads SNHLY; CDR2 reads FYNNEI. The CDR3 region has the DNA TGTGCCAGCAGTGAGGGGGCAGCAGATACGCAGTATTTT. Its translation: CASSEGAADTQYF.

This chain uses TRBV18 with TRBJ2-1; 12 bases are shared with TRBD2. This CDR3 is built from 16 residues. Germline-derived CDR1 and CDR2 are KGHSH and LQKENI. The ends lost 6 bases at V and 5 bases at J; junction bases unmatched: 8. The chain's CDR3 is CASSTGTSGLNNEQFF. CDR3 nucleotides: TGTGCCAGCTCGACCGGGACTAGCGGGCTTAACAATGAGCAGTTCTTC.

The chain joins TRBV28 to TRBJ1-2; TRBD1 matches at 9 bases. This CDR3 is built from 18 residues. Germline V gene sequence: CDR1 MDHEN, CDR2 SYDVKM. V dropped 1 base and J dropped 5; count of bases not matched to a gene: 14. The CDR3 DNA follows: TGTGCCAGCAGTTTATATCAGCCATGGGACAGGGCGGAGTATGGCTACACCTTC. Translated: CASSLYQPWDRAEYGYTF.

V is TRBV7-9 and J is TRBJ2-1; 11 nucleotides line up with TRBD2. CDR1 and CDR2 from the germline V gene are SEHNR and FQNEAQ (reference sequence). The CDR3 loop spans 15 amino acids. V was clipped by 8 bases and J by 4 bases; unmatched bases: 7. As DNA, the CDR3 is TGTGCCAGCCCTAAACTAGCGGGGGTGTACAATGAGCAGTTCTTC. This translates into CASPKLAGVYNEQFF.

This rearrangement joins TRBV19 to TRBJ1-5; no clear D gene. Deletions cut 3 bases from V and 0 bases from J, with 9 bases between. CDR3 length equals 15 residues. Germline V gives CDR1 LNHDA, CDR2 SQIVND (reference sequence). CDR3 in amino acids: CASSISGPSNQPQHF. The DNA of the CDR3 is TGTGCCAGTAGTATTAGTGGTCCTAGCAATCAGCCCCAGCATTTT.

The chain recombines TRBV5-1 with TRBJ2-2; D unclear. CDR1 is SGHRS and CDR2 is YFSETQ in the germline V gene. The CDR3 is 15 amino acids. The V gene lost 4 bases and the J gene lost 0 bases, with 10 bases spanning the gap. The DNA for the CDR3 is TGCGCCAGCAGCGTGAGATACTCGAACACCGGGGAGCTGTTTTTT. Protein: CASSVRYSNTGELFF.

This clone was seen a single time. The genes are TRBV2 and TRBJ2-1; tentative D call: TRBD2 (5 bases). This CDR3 has 16 amino acids. Trimming removed 7 bases at V and 7 bases at J, with 23 bases between. Germline CDR1 SNHLY, CDR2 FYNNEI. CDR3 coding DNA: TGTGCCAGCATGAGCCGTCCGCCGAGCGGAGGAAATGAGCAGTTCTTC. Protein: CASMSRPPSGGNEQFF.

Remarks on this clone: Germline is not matched at one junction end, which may reflect a read error. The chain recombines TRBV7-2 with TRBJ2-1, with a possible D match to TRBD2 (6 bases). In germline, CDR1 is SGHTA, CDR2 FQGNSA. The CDR3 sequence is 15 residues long. The CDR3: CASSLAFSSYNEQFF. The DNA for the CDR3 is TGTGCCAGCAGCCTAGCGTTCAGCTCCTACAATGAGCAGTTCTTC.

The chain has TRBV4-3 and TRBJ2-5; 10 bases map to TRBD2. CDR1 LGHNA and CDR2 YSLEER come from the germline V gene. Trimming cost V 1 base and J 4 bases; bases outside gene matches: 0. The CDR3 consists of 14 residues. This CDR3 reads CASSQVAGGETQYF. The CDR3 DNA follows: TGCGCCAGCAGCCAAGTAGCGGGAGGAGAGACCCAGTACTTC.

This clone was seen only a few times. This CDR3 reads CASSLDGYNSPLHF. The CDR3 coding sequence is TGTGCCAGCAGCTTAGACGGCTATAATTCACCCCTCCACTTT. The rearrangement uses TRBV7-2 and TRBJ1-6, with D unresolved. V was cut by 1 base and J by 3 bases, with 4 bases left in between. The germline gives CDR1 SGHTA, CDR2 FQGNSA. The length of the CDR3 is 14 residues.

This CDR3 reads CSVEDTGQFF. The CDR3 nucleotides read TGCAGCGTTGAAGACACGGGGCAGTTCTTC. V and J are TRBV29-1 and TRBJ2-1; D is unresolved. CDR3 length: 10 residues. Germline CDR1 SQVTM, CDR2 ANQGSEA. Trimming shortened V by 0 bases and J by 12 bases, and 6 bases separated the two germline ends.

The genes are TRBV4-1 and TRBJ1-6; D gene uncertain. The CDR3 length is 13 residues. Germline V CDR1 and CDR2: MGHRA, YSYEKL. The V and J ends lost 1 base and 8 bases respectively, with 6 bases between them. The chain's CDR3 is CASSQAIHSPLHF. CDR3 sequence (DNA): TGCGCCAGCAGCCAAGCAATTCATTCACCCCTCCACTTT.

The chain uses TRBV7-2 and TRBJ2-2, with 16 bases matching TRBD2. Germline lookup yields CDR1 SGHTA and CDR2 FQGNSA. The CDR3 consists of 19 residues. J lost 4 bases, V lost 4 bases, and 9 bases had no gene match. In DNA, the CDR3 is TGTGCCAGCAGCTCCAAGGGACTAGCGGGGGGGATAATCACCGGGGAGCTGTTTTTT. Protein product: CASSSKGLAGGIITGELFF.